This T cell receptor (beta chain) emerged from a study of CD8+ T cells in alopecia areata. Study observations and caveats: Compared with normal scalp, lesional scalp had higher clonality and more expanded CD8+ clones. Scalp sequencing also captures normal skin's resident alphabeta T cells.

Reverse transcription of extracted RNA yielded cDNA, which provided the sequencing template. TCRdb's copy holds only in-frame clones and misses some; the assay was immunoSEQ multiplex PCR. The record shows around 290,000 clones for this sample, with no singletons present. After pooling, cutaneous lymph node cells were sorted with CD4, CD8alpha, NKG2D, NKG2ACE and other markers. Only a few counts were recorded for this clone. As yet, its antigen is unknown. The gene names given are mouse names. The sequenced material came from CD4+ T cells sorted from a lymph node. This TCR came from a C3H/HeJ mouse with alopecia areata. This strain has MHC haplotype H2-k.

CDR3 bases read: TGTGCCTGGAGTCTTACAGTCACA. Protein product: CAWSLTVT. The whole CDR3 region reads CAWSLTVTEVFF. The rearrangement uses TRBV31 and TRBJ1-1; D not certain. The read is 4 residues too short to cover the CDR3 end, so that end is filled in from the germline J gene. The CDR3 totals 12 residues. Per the germline V gene, CDR1 is GKSSPN and CDR2 is SITVG. Trimming took 0 bases from V and 4 from J, leaving 6 bases between them. The full variable domain, completed using reference TRBV31 and TRBJ1-1, is AQTIHQWPVAEIKAVGSPLSLGCTIKGKSSPNLYWYWQATGGTLQQLFYSITVGQVESVVQLNLSASRPKDDQFILSTEKLLLSHSGFYLCAWSLTVTEVFFGKGTRLTVV.